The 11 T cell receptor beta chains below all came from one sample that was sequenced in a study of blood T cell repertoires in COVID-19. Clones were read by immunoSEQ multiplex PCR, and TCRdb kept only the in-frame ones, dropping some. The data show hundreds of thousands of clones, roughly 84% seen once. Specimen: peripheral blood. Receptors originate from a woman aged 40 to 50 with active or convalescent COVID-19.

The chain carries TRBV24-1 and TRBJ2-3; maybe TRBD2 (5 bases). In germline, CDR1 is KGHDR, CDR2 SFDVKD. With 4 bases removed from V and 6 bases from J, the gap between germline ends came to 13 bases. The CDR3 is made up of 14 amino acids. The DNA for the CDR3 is TGTGCCACCAGTGAATCTAGCCATCGGGATACGCAGTATTTT. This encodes CATSESSHRDTQYF.

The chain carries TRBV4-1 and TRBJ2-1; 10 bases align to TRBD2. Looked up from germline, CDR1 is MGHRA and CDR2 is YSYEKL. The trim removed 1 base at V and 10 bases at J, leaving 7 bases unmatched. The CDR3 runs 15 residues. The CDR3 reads CASSQAQQRGGEQFF. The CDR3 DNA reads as TGCGCCAGCAGCCAAGCCCAACAGCGGGGGGGCGAGCAGTTCTTC.

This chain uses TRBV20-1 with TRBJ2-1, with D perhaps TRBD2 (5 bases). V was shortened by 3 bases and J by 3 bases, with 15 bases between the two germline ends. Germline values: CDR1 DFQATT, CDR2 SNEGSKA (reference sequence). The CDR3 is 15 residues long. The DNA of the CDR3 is TGCAGTGCTAGTTGGACGGGAAAGGGCTACAATGAGCAGTTCTTC. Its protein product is CSASWTGKGYNEQFF.

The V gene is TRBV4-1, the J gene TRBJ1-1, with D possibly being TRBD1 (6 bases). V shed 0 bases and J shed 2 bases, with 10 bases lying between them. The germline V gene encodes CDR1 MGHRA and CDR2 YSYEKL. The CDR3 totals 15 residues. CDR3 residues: CASSQDLGTNTEAFF. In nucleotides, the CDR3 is TGCGCCAGCAGCCAAGATTTGGGGACAAACACTGAAGCTTTCTTT.

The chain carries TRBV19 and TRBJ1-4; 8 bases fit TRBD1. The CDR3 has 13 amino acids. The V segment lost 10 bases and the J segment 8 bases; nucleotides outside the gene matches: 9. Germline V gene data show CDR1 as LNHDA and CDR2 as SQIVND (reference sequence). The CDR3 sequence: CATHGQGGEKLFF. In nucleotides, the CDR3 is TGTGCCACCCATGGACAGGGTGGCGAAAAACTGTTTTTT.

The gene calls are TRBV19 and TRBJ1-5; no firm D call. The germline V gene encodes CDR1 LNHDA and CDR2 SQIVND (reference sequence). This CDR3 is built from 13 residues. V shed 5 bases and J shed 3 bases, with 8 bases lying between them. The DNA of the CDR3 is TGTGCCAGTAGTTGGCGGGCCAATCAGCCCCAGCATTTT. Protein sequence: CASSWRANQPQHF.

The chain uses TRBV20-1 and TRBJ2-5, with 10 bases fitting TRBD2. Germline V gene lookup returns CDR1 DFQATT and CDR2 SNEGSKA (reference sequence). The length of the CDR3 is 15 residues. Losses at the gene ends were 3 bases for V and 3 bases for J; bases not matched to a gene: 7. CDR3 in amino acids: CSASSILAGEETQYF. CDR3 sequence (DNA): TGCAGTGCTAGTAGTATCCTAGCGGGGGAAGAGACCCAGTACTTC.

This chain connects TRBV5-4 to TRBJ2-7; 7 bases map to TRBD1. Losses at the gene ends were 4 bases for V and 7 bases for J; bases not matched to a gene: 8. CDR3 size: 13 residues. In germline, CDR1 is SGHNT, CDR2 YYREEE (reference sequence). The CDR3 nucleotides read TGTGCCAGCAGCCGACAGGGAGTAGGAGAGCAGTACTTC. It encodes CASSRQGVGEQYF.

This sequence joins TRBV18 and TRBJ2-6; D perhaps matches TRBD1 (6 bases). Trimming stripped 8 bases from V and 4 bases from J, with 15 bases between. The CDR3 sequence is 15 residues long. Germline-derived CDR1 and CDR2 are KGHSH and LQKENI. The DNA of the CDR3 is TGTGCCAGCACCCGGGACAAGGCGGGGGCCAACGTCCTGACTTTC. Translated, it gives CASTRDKAGANVLTF.

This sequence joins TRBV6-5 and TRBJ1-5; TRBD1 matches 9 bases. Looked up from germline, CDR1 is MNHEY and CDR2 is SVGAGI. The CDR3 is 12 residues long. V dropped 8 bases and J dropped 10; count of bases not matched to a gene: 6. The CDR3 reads CASWTGEDPQHF. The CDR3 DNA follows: TGTGCCAGCTGGACAGGGGAGGATCCCCAGCATTTT.

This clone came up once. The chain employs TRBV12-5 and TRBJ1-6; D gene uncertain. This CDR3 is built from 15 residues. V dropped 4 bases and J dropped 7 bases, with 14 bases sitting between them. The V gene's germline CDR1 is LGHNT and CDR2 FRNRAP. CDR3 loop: CASGSSREPNSPLHF. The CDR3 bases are TGTGCTAGTGGTTCCTCTAGGGAGCCCAATTCACCCCTCCACTTT.